In its sample, the clone carrying this TCR beta chain was seen many times. Its antigen is unknown. Uncontrolled infection, other autoimmune disease, pregnancy or lactation barred patients from enrollment. Each diagnosis was grounded in clinical symptoms, serum thyroxine and TRAb, thyroid ultrasound, and orbital computed tomography. These data belong to a study of T cells in Graves' hyperthyroidism and ophthalmopathy. TCR beta CDR3 sequences were amplified from RNA transcripts. In the first-round RT-PCR of the TCR CDR3, the HTBI primer set was used. TCRdb re-analysed the multiplex PCR reads in MiXCR, keeping a single row per CDR3 protein. The data show about 510,000 distinct CDR3 sequences, with over 35% seen just once and about 43% held by the top ten. Study-wide results and caveats: Most thyroid clonotypes expanded above 0.001 were also detected in blood. A median around 6.4 months before onset, the model predicted ophthalmopathy.

This CDR3 region has 13 residues. Trimming cost V 4 bases and J 2 bases, with 9 bases left between them. Per germline, CDR1 DFQATT and CDR2 SNEGSKA (reference sequence). The sample taken for sequencing was peripheral blood or thyroid tissue (not recorded which). The TCR comes from an adult woman with Graves' disease, either hyperthyroidism or ophthalmopathy (not recorded which). This chain joins TRBV20-1 and TRBJ1-5; a weak D match, TRBD1 (5 bases). Here the CDR3 DNA reads TGCAGTGCTACCTCGGGGGGCAATCAGCCCCAGCATTTT. This codes for CSATSGGNQPQHF.